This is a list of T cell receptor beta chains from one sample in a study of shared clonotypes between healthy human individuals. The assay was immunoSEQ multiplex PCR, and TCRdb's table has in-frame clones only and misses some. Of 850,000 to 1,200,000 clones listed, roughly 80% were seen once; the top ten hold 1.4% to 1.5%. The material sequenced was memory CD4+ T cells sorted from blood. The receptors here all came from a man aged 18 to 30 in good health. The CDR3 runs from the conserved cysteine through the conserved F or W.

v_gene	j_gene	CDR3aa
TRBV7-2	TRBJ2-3	CASRLDRGLTDTQYF
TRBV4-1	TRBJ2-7	CASSRDRGHFEQYF
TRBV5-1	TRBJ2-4	CASSLGTGLGIQYF
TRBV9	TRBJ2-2	CASSVEPRVTGELFF
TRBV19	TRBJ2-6	CASSIDTRQGVVGANVLTF
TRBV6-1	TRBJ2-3	CASSGQGNADTQYF
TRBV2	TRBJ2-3	CASSDWAGGPMNTQYF
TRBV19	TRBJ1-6	CASSIEGDNSPLHF
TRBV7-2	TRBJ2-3	CASSQGMEGTAQYF
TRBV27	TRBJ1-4	CASARTGPPTNEKLFF
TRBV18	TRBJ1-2	CASSAWSADYGYTF
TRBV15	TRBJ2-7	CATSKAGVWAREQYF
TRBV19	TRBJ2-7	CASSGRWGDYEQYF
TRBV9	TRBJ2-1	CASSVGRAFSYNEQFF
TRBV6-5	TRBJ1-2	CASSRLETGSTGYTF
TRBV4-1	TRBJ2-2	CASSQRIRVSISGELFF
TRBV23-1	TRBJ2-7	CASSQRPGLAGAPYEQYF
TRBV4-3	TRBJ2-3	CASSQGTLLFTDTQYF
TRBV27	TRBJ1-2	CASSNSGQGYGYTF
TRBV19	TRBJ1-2	CASSIKGSYGYTF
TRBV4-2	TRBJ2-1	CASSQDEPGNEQFF
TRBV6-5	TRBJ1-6	CASTYEPGPDSPLHF
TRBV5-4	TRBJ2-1	CASSWLGQGVNEQFF
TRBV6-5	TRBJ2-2	CASSFRSTSPGELFF
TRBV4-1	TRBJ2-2	CASSQAGLDTGELFF
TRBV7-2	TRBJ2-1	CASTRGTPRVEQFF
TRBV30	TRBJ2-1	CAWGLSSYNEQFF
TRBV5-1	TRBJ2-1	CASTGVGNEQFF
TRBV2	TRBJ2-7	CASSASGNTYEQYF
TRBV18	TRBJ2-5	CASSPGGSETQYF
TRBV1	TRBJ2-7	CTTSGTSYEQYF
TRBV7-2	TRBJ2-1	CASRSGQAPYNEQFF
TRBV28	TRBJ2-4	CASSLPSGDKNIQYF
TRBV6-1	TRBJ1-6	CASRQDKANSPLHF
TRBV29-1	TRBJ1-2	CSVDVTHGYTF
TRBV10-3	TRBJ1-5	CAISGAGNQPQHF
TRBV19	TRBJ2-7	CASSTRRRGLIDEQYF
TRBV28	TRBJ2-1	CASSLQPGQGSYNEQFF
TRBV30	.	CAWSATGAGELFF
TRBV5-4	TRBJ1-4	CASSSGQVGDEKLFF
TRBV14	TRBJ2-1	CASSPSGGAGNEQFF